One and the same sample provided the 32 T cell receptor beta chains below, sequenced in a study of CD8 T cells in ankylosing spondylitis. MiXCR, run by TCRdb on the 5' RACE reads, gives a single entry per CDR3 protein. The table includes under 300,000 distinct CDR3 sequences, 7.5% to 9% detected once. Specimen: blood, either unsorted or a sorted T cell fraction (not recorded which). These receptors were collected from a male donor with ankylosing spondylitis or in good health (not recorded which).

The table lists this clonotype with many counts. The rearrangement links TRBV3-1 to TRBJ1-1; D is undetermined. The CDR3 runs to 13 residues. V was pared by 3 bases and J by 1 base, with 6 bases between. Germline V CDR1 and CDR2: LGHDT, YNNKEL (reference sequence). CDR3 nucleotide sequence: TGTGCCAGCAGCCACGGACCGAACACTGAAGCTTTCTTT. This sequence encodes CASSHGPNTEAFF.

This clonotype was seen ten or more times. V usage is TRBV4-1 and J usage is TRBJ1-4; D call uncertain. Germline CDR1 MGHRA, CDR2 YSYEKL. Trimming removed 4 bases at V and 8 bases at J, with 11 bases between. This CDR3 has 13 residues. The chain's CDR3 is CASSPLRGEKLFF. The CDR3 DNA is TGCGCCAGCAGCCCCCTACGAGGGGAAAAACTGTTTTTT.

This clonotype occurred many times. The genes are TRBV4-3 and TRBJ1-6; D unclear. Germline values: CDR1 LGHNA, CDR2 YSLEER. Trimming took off 2 bases at V and 9 bases at J, with 8 bases between the two ends. This CDR3 has 13 residues. Written as DNA, the CDR3 is TGCGCCAGCAGCCAAACCTCCATTTCACCCCTCCACTTT. Translating gives CASSQTSISPLHF.

This clonotype was detected ten times or more. This chain connects TRBV20-1 to TRBJ1-2; 8 nucleotides agree with TRBD1. CDR1 is DFQATT, CDR2 SNEGSKA, per germline (reference sequence). After removal of 6 bases from V and 4 bases from J, the junction contained 10 bases not matched to a gene. The CDR3 is 14 residues long. Written as DNA, the CDR3 is TGCAGTGCAACGGACAGGGTGGATGGCTATGGCTACACCTTC. It is translated as CSATDRVDGYGYTF.

The sample holds many counts of this clonotype. This sequence joins TRBV20-1 and TRBJ2-5, with a weak D call TRBD1 (5 bases). Germline assignment: CDR1 DFQATT and CDR2 SNEGSKA (reference sequence). V was pared by 6 bases and J by 2 bases, with 13 bases between. The CDR3 loop spans 13 amino acids. DNA of the CDR3: TGCAGTGCGACTGCAGGGTTTCAAGAGACCCAGTACTTC. It encodes CSATAGFQETQYF.

J is TRBJ2-7 and V is TRBV5-1; possible D gene TRBD2, 6 bases. Germline V lookup: CDR1 SGHRS, CDR2 YFSETQ. V shed 6 bases and J shed 0 bases, with 22 bases lying between them. The CDR3 totals 17 residues. CDR3 DNA: TGCGCCAGCACCTCCAGCCCAACTAGCAGGGACTCCTACGAGCAGTACTTC. It specifies CASTSSPTSRDSYEQYF.

This clonotype was counted ten times or more. The rearrangement joins TRBV3-1 to TRBJ2-1, with D possibly being TRBD2 (5 bases). The CDR3 spans 15 residues. Germline V lookup: CDR1 LGHDT, CDR2 YNNKEL (reference sequence). V was trimmed by 1 base and J by 5 bases, leaving 12 bases between them. CDR3 amino acids: CASSQGSGGHNEQFF. In DNA, the CDR3 is TGTGCCAGCAGCCAAGGGTCCGGAGGCCACAATGAGCAGTTCTTC.

This clonotype was counted many times. V gene TRBV6-2 or TRBV6-3 combines with J gene TRBJ2-3; D is undetermined. V was clipped by 2 bases and J by 1 base, with 10 bases between them. The CDR3 has 15 residues. Germline CDR1 is MNHEY and CDR2 is SVGEGT. CDR3 residues: CASSYQQTRTDTQYF. The CDR3 DNA reads TGTGCCAGCAGTTACCAACAGACTCGCACAGATACGCAGTATTTT.

This clonotype came up many times. The chain links TRBV12-3 or TRBV12-4 to TRBJ2-7, with D possibly matching TRBD1 (6 bases). The CDR3 is made up of 12 amino acids. V was pared by 3 bases and J by 6 bases, with 9 bases between. CDR3 loop: CASSLAGVEQYF. CDR3 DNA sequence: TGTGCCAGCAGTTTGGCAGGGGTCGAGCAGTACTTC.

This clonotype was seen only a few times. The chain has TRBV20-1 and TRBJ1-3; possible D gene TRBD1, 5 bases. Between the trimmed V and J ends, which lost 0 bases and 8 bases, there was a span of 11 bases. This CDR3 is built from 13 residues. Germline CDR1 is DFQATT and CDR2 is SNEGSKA (reference sequence). As DNA, the CDR3 is TGCAGTGCTAGAGAGAACAGCAGGGACACCATATATTTT. As protein: CSARENSRDTIYF.

The V call is TRBV7-9, the J call TRBJ2-3; D may be TRBD1 or TRBD2 (5 bases each). The CDR3 totals 14 residues. Germline lookup yields CDR1 SEHNR and CDR2 FQNEAQ (reference sequence). The V gene lost 10 bases and the J gene lost 2 bases, with 16 bases spanning the gap. CDR3 sequence: CATLWGGTTDTQYF. The CDR3, as DNA: TGTGCCACCTTATGGGGTGGGACCACAGATACGCAGTATTTT.

About this clonotype: A read error may be the cause here, since a much bigger clone is one base away. The chain carries TRBV6-5 and TRBJ2-7; D may be TRBD2 (6 bases). The CDR3 totals 15 residues. Germline V gene data show CDR1 as MNHEY and CDR2 as SVGAGI. The CDR3 nucleotides read TGTGCCAGCAGTTACTCCGCGGGAAGAGGTTACGAGCATTACTTC. Its translation is CASSYSAGRGYEHYF.

The sample holds many counts of this clonotype. This chain connects TRBV7-2 to TRBJ2-3; D is undetermined. V lost 4 bases to trimming and J lost 2 bases, with 7 bases between them. The CDR3 consists of 13 residues. The V gene's germline CDR1 is SGHTA and CDR2 FQGNSA. CDR3 DNA: TGTGCCAGCAGCTGGTCATACACAGATACGCAGTATTTT. This gives the protein CASSWSYTDTQYF.

There are many counts of this clonotype. The J gene is TRBJ2-1, the V gene TRBV7-2, with D perhaps matching TRBD1 or TRBD2 (5 bases each). Germline V gives CDR1 SGHTA, CDR2 FQGNSA. This CDR3 has 13 residues. V shed 4 bases and J shed 15 bases, with 19 bases lying between them. For the CDR3, the DNA is TGTGCCAGCAGCTCTCGAGGGGAACAGGCCCGGTTCTTC. The encoded protein is CASSSRGEQARFF.

A remark on this clonotype: One end of the junction does not line up with germline, which may come from a read error. The chain uses TRBV5-1 and TRBJ2-1; D is unclear. This CDR3 comprises 13 residues. The germline CDR1 and CDR2 sequences are SGHRS and YFSETQ. The CDR3, as DNA: TGTGCCAGCAGCCAAGACCCTGACAATGAGCAGTTCTTC. Translation: CASSQDPDNEQFF. Using reference TRBV5-1 and TRBJ2-1 for the parts outside the CDR3, the full variable domain is KAGVTQTPRYLIKTRGQQVTLSCSPISGHRSVSWYQQTPGQGLQFLFEYFSETQRNKGNFPGRFSGRQFSNSRSEMNVSTLELGDSALYLCASSQDPDNEQFFGPGTRLTVL.

This clonotype was observed at least ten times. The rearrangement uses TRBV7-9 and TRBJ1-1; 7 nucleotides agree with TRBD1. CDR1 and CDR2 from the germline V gene are SEHNR and FQNEAQ (reference sequence). Trimming took 5 bases from V and 0 from J; bases not matched to a gene: 6. The length of the CDR3 is 15 residues. The CDR3 nucleotides are TGTGCCAGCAGCGAACAGGGGCCCTTGAACACTGAAGCTTTCTTT. This translates into CASSEQGPLNTEAFF.

This clonotype was counted many times. The chain employs TRBV20-1 and TRBJ1-3; no clear D gene. This CDR3 contains 13 residues. V was pared by 3 bases and J by 1 base, with 7 bases between. The germline CDR1 and CDR2 sequences are DFQATT and SNEGSKA (reference sequence). DNA for the CDR3: TGCAGTGCTAGGCACAGTTCTGGAAACACCATATATTTT. Translation gives CSARHSSGNTIYF.

The gene calls are TRBV11-2 and TRBJ2-1; 12 nucleotides line up with TRBD2. Per the germline V gene, CDR1 is SGHAT and CDR2 is FQNNGV. The CDR3 is 17 amino acids. V lost 5 bases, J lost 4 bases, and 9 bases stayed unmatched. CDR3 DNA sequence: TGTGCCAGCAGCCCAGGACTAGCGGGAACCGCATACAATGAGCAGTTCTTC. Its translation: CASSPGLAGTAYNEQFF.

This clonotype occurred many times. The chain is built from TRBV15 and TRBJ1-5, with 7 bases aligning to TRBD1. CDR1 and CDR2 from the germline V gene are LNHNV and YYDKDF (reference sequence). The trim removed 6 bases at V and 1 base at J, leaving 6 bases unmatched. The CDR3 is made up of 15 amino acids. This chain's CDR3 is CATRQNRGSNQPQHF. CDR3 in DNA: TGTGCCACCAGACAAAACAGGGGAAGCAATCAGCCCCAGCATTTT.

This clonotype has ten or more counts. This chain connects TRBV29-1 to TRBJ2-7; D gene unclear. The CDR3 consists of 12 residues. The germline gives CDR1 SQVTM, CDR2 ANQGSEA. V was cut by 6 bases and J by 3 bases, with 12 bases left in between. CDR3 sequence (DNA): TGCAGCGTCCGCCGTTCAGACTACGAGCAGTACTTC. Its translation is CSVRRSDYEQYF.

This clonotype was counted a few times. This chain links TRBV5-6 with TRBJ1-4; D not resolved. This CDR3 spans 13 amino acids. V was shortened by 3 bases and J by 8 bases, with 11 bases between the two germline ends. CDR1 and CDR2 from the germline V gene are SGHDT and YYEEEE. The CDR3 DNA reads TGTGCCAGCAGCTCGCGATTAGAAGAAAAACTGTTTTTT. The encoded protein is CASSSRLEEKLFF.

This clonotype was seen once. CDR3 bases: TGCAGTGCTCGGACTAGCGGGAGATCCGGGGAGCTGTTTTTT. It is translated as CSARTSGRSGELFF. The rearrangement uses TRBV20-1 and TRBJ2-2; the match to TRBD2 covers 13 bases. This CDR3 spans 14 amino acids. V lost 5 bases and J lost 6; bases outside the gene matches: 3. Germline lookup yields CDR1 DFQATT and CDR2 SNEGSKA (reference sequence).

The V call is TRBV4-2, the J call TRBJ2-3; possible D gene TRBD2, 6 bases. Germline CDR1 reads LGHNA; CDR2 reads YNFKEQ. The CDR3 extends over 15 amino acids. Trimming took 1 base from V and 2 from J, leaving 10 bases between them. The chain's CDR3 is CASSQGRGDTDTQYF. CDR3 nucleotide sequence: TGTGCCAGCAGCCAAGGGCGGGGCGACACAGATACGCAGTATTTT.

At least ten counts were recorded for this clonotype. V gene TRBV7-2 combines with J gene TRBJ2-3; TRBD2 matches 10 bases. V trimming: 6 bases; J trimming: 5 bases; junction bases outside the gene matches: 11. Germline CDR1 is SGHTA and CDR2 is FQGNSA. This CDR3 spans 16 amino acids. The CDR3 DNA reads as TGTGCCAGCAGACAATCAAGCGGGGGGGGTTTAGATACGCAGTATTTT. Translating it yields CASRQSSGGGLDTQYF.

Many counts were recorded for this clonotype. The gene calls are TRBV6-6 and TRBJ2-3; 8 bases match TRBD2. Germline loops: CDR1 MNHNY, CDR2 SVGAGI (reference sequence). The V gene end was trimmed by 4 bases and the J gene end by 14 bases; junction bases not matched to a gene: 11. The CDR3 loop spans 13 amino acids. The CDR3 region is CASSLSREGLWYF. CDR3 nucleotides: TGTGCCAGCAGTTTGAGCCGGGAGGGCCTTTGGTATTTT.

This clonotype came up many times. V is TRBV7-9 and J is TRBJ2-5; a possible D gene is TRBD1 (6 bases). CDR3 length: 14 amino acids. V was cut by 5 bases and J by 1 base, with 11 bases left in between. Germline CDR1 SEHNR, CDR2 FQNEAQ (reference sequence). The DNA for the CDR3 is TGTGCCAGCAGCCTACAGGGTTCCCAAGAGACCCAGTACTTC. This translates into CASSLQGSQETQYF.

This clonotype came up many times. The rearrangement links TRBV7-9 to TRBJ2-1; possible D gene TRBD1, 5 bases. Germline CDR1 SEHNR, CDR2 FQNEAQ (reference sequence). V was shortened by 1 base and J by 8 bases, with 12 bases between the two germline ends. The CDR3 loop spans 14 amino acids. The CDR3 protein is CASSLVAGIDEQFF. CDR3 nucleotides: TGTGCCAGCAGCTTAGTGGCAGGGATCGATGAGCAGTTCTTC.

A few counts support this clonotype. This chain links TRBV12-3 or TRBV12-4 with TRBJ1-2, with 7 bases matching TRBD1. Losses at the gene ends were 6 bases for V and 3 bases for J; bases not matched to a gene: 7. CDR3 length equals 14 residues. This CDR3 reads CASRPTGLDYGYTF. DNA of the CDR3: TGTGCCAGCAGGCCGACAGGGCTGGACTATGGCTACACCTTC.

This clonotype was detected ten times or more. The chain combines TRBV20-1 with TRBJ2-6; D not resolved. The germline V gene has CDR1 DFQATT and CDR2 SNEGSKA (reference sequence). V lost 5 bases and J 7 bases, leaving 12 bases between the germline ends. The CDR3 sequence is 13 residues long. The DNA for the CDR3 is TGCAGTGCTCGGCCCTACGGCGCCAACGTCCTGACTTTC. It translates to CSARPYGANVLTF.

This clonotype was seen only a few times. This rearrangement joins TRBV4-2 to TRBJ2-6; D gene uncertain. V was shortened by 0 bases and J by 1 base, with 7 bases between the two germline ends. CDR3 length: 16 residues. Germline V gene lookup returns CDR1 LGHNA and CDR2 YNFKEQ. The CDR3 reads CASSQDMESGANVLTF. The CDR3 nucleotides are TGTGCCAGCAGCCAAGATATGGAGTCTGGGGCCAACGTCCTGACTTTC.

The chain recombines TRBV6-1 with TRBJ2-3; TRBD1 agrees at 10 bases. The CDR3 spans 14 residues. J lost 4 bases, V lost 6 bases, and 4 bases had no gene match. CDR1 MNHNS and CDR2 SASEGT come from the germline V gene. CDR3 region: CASRPGQGPDTQYF. CDR3 nucleotides: TGTGCCAGCAGGCCGGGACAGGGGCCAGATACGCAGTATTTT.

This clonotype was counted a few times. The chain couples TRBV20-1 to TRBJ2-3; TRBD2 agrees at 12 bases. Germline V gene lookup returns CDR1 DFQATT and CDR2 SNEGSKA (reference sequence). CDR3 size: 18 residues. V lost 1 base and J lost 6; bases outside the gene matches: 14. The CDR3 nucleotides read TGCAGTGCTAGAGCTGCCCCCCTAGCGGGGGGGCCCAGGGATACGCAGTATTTT. Translated: CSARAAPLAGGPRDTQYF.